This is a list of T cell receptor beta chains from one sample in a study of neurological immune-mediated disorders. TCRdb reprocessed the 5' RACE reads via MiXCR and lists one record per CDR3 protein. The sample holds approximately 32,000 distinct CDR3 sequences, roughly 7% seen once. The material sequenced was PBMCs. These receptors were obtained from a middle-aged woman in good health. Each CDR3 is given with its conserved first and last residue. Fields, in order: D gene, clone size, J gene, V gene, CDR3 DNA, CDR3 protein. The D gene is left open where the match is weak. Some rows have no size entry. The others give once, few or many, or a class for an expanded clone.

TRBD1 | NA | TRBJ1-4 | TRBV15 | TGTGCCACCAACAGGACAGGGGGCTCAAGTGAAACACTGTTTTTT | CATNRTGGSSETLFF
NA | many | TRBJ2-7 | TRBV24-1 | TGTGTAAGCGGACAAACCTACGAGCAGTACTTC | CVSGQTYEQYF
TRBD2 | many | TRBJ2-2 | TRBV5-1 | TGCGCCAGCAAAGGTAGACTAGCGGGGGGAGACCCGAACACCGGGGAGCTGTTTTTT | CASKGRLAGGDPNTGELFF
TRBD1 | many | TRBJ1-1 | TRBV19 | TGTGCCAGTAGTACCCCGGGACAGGGAACTGAAGCTTTCTTT | CASSTPGQGTEAFF
TRBD2 | many | TRBJ2-1 | TRBV6-5 | TGTGCCAGCAGTTACTCGAGCGGGACTCAGTACAATGAGCAGTTCTTC | CASSYSSGTQYNEQFF
NA | NA | TRBJ2-2 | TRBV6-6 | TGTGCCAGCACTAAGACCGGGGAGCTGATTTTC | CASTKTGELIF
TRBD1 | many | TRBJ2-4 | TRBV3-1 | TGTGCCAGCAGCCAGGACAGGGGATCTAGGGTCAAAAACATTCAGTACTTC | CASSQDRGSRVKNIQYF
TRBD1 | many | TRBJ1-4 | TRBV6-5 | TGTGCCAGCAGTTGGACAGGGGCGGATGAAAAACTGTTTTTT | CASSWTGADEKLFF
NA | many | TRBJ2-1 | TRBV5-6 | TGTGCCAGCAGCCCAGAGGGCCAAAGAAATGAGCAGTTCTTC | CASSPEGQRNEQFF
NA | many | TRBJ2-5 | TRBV24-1 | TGTGCCACCAGTGGCGGACGGGAATTCCAAGAGACCCAGTACTTC | CATSGGREFQETQYF
NA | NA | TRBJ2-5 | TRBV27 | TGTGCCAGCAGTTTATCGGGAAGGGGGGGGGAGACCCAGTACTTC | CASSLSGRGGETQYF
NA | many | TRBJ1-1 | TRBV5-1 | TGCGCCAGCAGCTCGACCAACACAATCACTGAAGCTTTCTTT | CASSSTNTITEAFF
NA | many | TRBJ2-3 | TRBV5-1 | TGCGCCAGCAGCTTGGGAAACCGGGCCCCCCGGGGCACAGATACGCAGTATTTT | CASSLGNRAPRGTDTQYF
NA | many | TRBJ1-5 | TRBV6-1 | TGTGCCAGCAGTGATGGTCTATATAGCAATCAGCCCCAGCATTTT | CASSDGLYSNQPQHF
TRBD1 | many | TRBJ1-1 | TRBV12-3/TRBV12-4 | TGTGCCAGCAGTTTCCCGGGACAGGAAGGGGATGAAGCTTTCTTT | CASSFPGQEGDEAFF
NA | few | TRBJ1-3 | TRBV7-6 | TGTGCCAGCAGCCCTGGCAAGGGTCCTGGAAACACCATATATTTT | CASSPGKGPGNTIYF
TRBD1 | many | TRBJ2-7 | TRBV27 | TGTGCCAGCAGCCGACAGGGGGGGTACGAGCAGTACTTC | CASSRQGGYEQYF
NA | few | TRBJ2-5 | TRBV5-1 | TGCGCCAGCAGCCCCAGTGGGGGGGGCCTTGAGACCCAGTACTTC | CASSPSGGGLETQYF
NA | many | TRBJ1-2 | TRBV7-8 | TGTGCCAGCAGCACCTCCCGACAGGGCTACACCTTC | CASSTSRQGYTF
TRBD2 | many | TRBJ2-7 | TRBV15 | TGTGCCACCAGCAGGGAGGCTAGCGGGGGCTCCTACGAGCAGTACTTC | CATSREASGGSYEQYF
TRBD1 | many | TRBJ2-1 | TRBV6-6 | TGTGCCAGCAGTTACGACAGGGCCTACAATGAGCAGTTCTTC | CASSYDRAYNEQFF
TRBD2 | NA | TRBJ2-1 | TRBV29-1 | TGCAGCGGGAATCTAGCGGGAGGAAATAATGAGCAGTTCTTC | CSGNLAGGNNEQFF
NA | many | TRBJ2-2 | TRBV2 | TGTGCCAGCAGTTATTTCATAAACACCGGGGAGCTGTTTTTT | CASSYFINTGELFF
NA | medium-sized | TRBJ1-5 | TRBV12-3/TRBV12-4 | TGTGCCAGCAGTTTAGCGCTGGGTTCAGGGCAGCCCCAGCATTTT | CASSLALGSGQPQHF
NA | many | TRBJ1-1 | TRBV12-3/TRBV12-4 | TGTGCCAGTAGCTCCCAGACAGTTATGAACACTGAAGCTTTCTTT | CASSSQTVMNTEAFF
NA | many | TRBJ2-3 | TRBV5-1 | TGCGCCAGCAGCCCTCCGGACAGACGGACAGATACGCAGTATTTT | CASSPPDRRTDTQYF
TRBD1 | many | TRBJ1-6 | TRBV7-6 | TGTGCCAGCAGCTTAGGAGGTGGGACAGGGGACCTCTCACCCCTCCACTTT | CASSLGGGTGDLSPLHF
NA | many | TRBJ2-5 | TRBV5-6 | TGTGCCAGCAGCGGGTGGAGGCAACGGACCCAGTACTTC | CASSGWRQRTQYF
TRBD2 | many | TRBJ2-3 | TRBV20-1 | TGCAGTGCTAGGGGGGTTCTAGCGGGGGGACTCCCGCATACGCAGTATTTT | CSARGVLAGGLPHTQYF
NA | many | TRBJ1-5 | TRBV7-9 | TGTGCCAGCAGCTTAGACCGCCAGCCCCAGCATTTT | CASSLDRQPQHF
NA | NA | TRBJ1-4 | TRBV3-1 | TGTGCCAGCAGCCAAAGAAGTCAGAGCCATGAAAAACTGTTTTTT | CASSQRSQSHEKLFF
NA | many | TRBJ2-5 | TRBV9 | TGTGCCAGCAGCGTAGTAGGTGGGAAAGGGGAGACCCAGTACTTC | CASSVVGGKGETQYF
NA | many | TRBJ1-1 | TRBV20-1 | TGCAGTGCTAGCGTGGGTGAAGCTTTCTTT | CSASVGEAFF
NA | many | TRBJ1-1 | TRBV2 | TGTGCCAGCAGCCAATTGACAGTTACGAACTACCGTGAAGCTTTCTTT | CASSQLTVTNYREAFF
NA | many | TRBJ2-1 | TRBV13 | TGTGCCAGCAGCTTAACAGGAGCCGGCAATGAGCAGTTCTTC | CASSLTGAGNEQFF
NA | many | TRBJ1-1 | TRBV7-9 | TGTGCCAGCAGCTTAATCAGAGAGAACACTGAAGCTTTCTTT | CASSLIRENTEAFF
NA | many | TRBJ2-3 | TRBV29-1 | TGCAGCGTCCTAGGGGTCGGGGGCACAGATACGCAGTATTTT | CSVLGVGGTDTQYF
NA | medium-sized | TRBJ1-5 | TRBV6-6 | TGTGCCAGCAGTCACCGGGGCAATCAGCCCCAGCATTTT | CASSHRGNQPQHF
NA | many | TRBJ2-3 | TRBV7-3 | TGTGCCAGCAGCCTCGGACTGATCATGGACGGTACAGATACGCAGTATTTT | CASSLGLIMDGTDTQYF
NA | many | TRBJ2-5 | TRBV4-1 | TGCGCCAGCAGCCAACCACGGATGGTGGAGACCCAGTACTTC | CASSQPRMVETQYF
TRBD1 | many | TRBJ1-6 | TRBV2 | TGTGCCAGCAGTGCGCACCGGGACAGGGATTCCCCCCTCCACTTT | CASSAHRDRDSPLHF
NA | many | TRBJ2-3 | TRBV20-1 | TGCAGTGCTAGAGAATCGCCCAGGTTTAGTACAGATACGCAGTATTTT | CSARESPRFSTDTQYF
TRBD1 | many | TRBJ2-2 | TRBV12-3/TRBV12-4 | TGTGCCAGCAGTCGGACAGGGAGAACCGGGGAGCTGTTTTTT | CASSRTGRTGELFF
NA | many | TRBJ1-5 | TRBV7-3 | TGTGCCAGCAGCTTTGGGCCGGGGGGCGAACAGCATTTT | CASSFGPGGEQHF
NA | many | TRBJ2-1 | TRBV7-9 | TGTGCCAGCAGCCCCCGGCAGAGATTAACCTACAATGAGCAGTTCTTC | CASSPRQRLTYNEQFF
NA | many | TRBJ2-4 | TRBV29-1 | TGCAGCTATTCGGGGGATGGAAACATTCAGTACTTC | CSYSGDGNIQYF
TRBD1 | many | TRBJ2-5 | TRBV7-8 | TGTGCCAGCAGCCCAACAGGGGGCGAGGAGACCCAGTACTTC | CASSPTGGEETQYF
TRBD1 | many | TRBJ2-7 | TRBV7-7 | TGTGCTAGCAGCCCCCGCAGGGGGAACGAGCAGTACTTC | CASSPRRGNEQYF
NA | many | TRBJ1-2 | TRBV2 | TGTGCCAGCAGATCGGACAGTGTCTCTGGCTACACCTTC | CASRSDSVSGYTF
NA | many | TRBJ2-3 | TRBV7-3 | TGTGCCAGCAGCTTGGGTATGGATACGCAGTATTTT | CASSLGMDTQYF
NA | many | TRBJ1-1 | TRBV7-9 | TGTGCCAGCATCCCGGACGGGAACACTGAAGCTTTCTTT | CASIPDGNTEAFF
NA | many | TRBJ1-1 | TRBV5-6 | TGTGCCAGCAGCTCTGTCTGGGGAGGGGAAGCTTTCTTT | CASSSVWGGEAFF
NA | many | TRBJ1-1 | TRBV5-1 | TGCGCCAGCAGCTTGTTAGGGGAGAACACTGAAGCTTTCTTT | CASSLLGENTEAFF
TRBD1 | many | TRBJ2-1 | TRBV5-1 | TGCGCCAGCAGCAGGGGACAGGGGTCGTACAATGAGCAGTTCTTC | CASSRGQGSYNEQFF
NA | many | TRBJ1-1 | TRBV12-3/TRBV12-4 | TGTGCCAGCACCCCACAGGGAGGCACTGAAGCTTTCTTT | CASTPQGGTEAFF
TRBD2 | many | TRBJ2-7 | TRBV20-1 | TGCAGTGCTAGAGATGAAGGCGGGAGACCTCTCGAGCAGTACTTC | CSARDEGGRPLEQYF
NA | NA | TRBJ2-1 | TRBV7-6 | TGTGCCAGCAGCTCTGGTGGGGGGGGCAGTGAGCAGTTCTTC | CASSSGGGGSEQFF
TRBD2 | many | TRBJ2-1 | TRBV10-3 | TGTGCCATCAGTGACTCGACTAGCGACCTTTACAATGAGCAGTTCTTC | CAISDSTSDLYNEQFF
NA | many | TRBJ1-5 | TRBV28 | TGTGCCAGCAGCCCCCCCCAGGGAGGGTGGGCACAGCCCCAGCATTTT | CASSPPQGGWAQPQHF